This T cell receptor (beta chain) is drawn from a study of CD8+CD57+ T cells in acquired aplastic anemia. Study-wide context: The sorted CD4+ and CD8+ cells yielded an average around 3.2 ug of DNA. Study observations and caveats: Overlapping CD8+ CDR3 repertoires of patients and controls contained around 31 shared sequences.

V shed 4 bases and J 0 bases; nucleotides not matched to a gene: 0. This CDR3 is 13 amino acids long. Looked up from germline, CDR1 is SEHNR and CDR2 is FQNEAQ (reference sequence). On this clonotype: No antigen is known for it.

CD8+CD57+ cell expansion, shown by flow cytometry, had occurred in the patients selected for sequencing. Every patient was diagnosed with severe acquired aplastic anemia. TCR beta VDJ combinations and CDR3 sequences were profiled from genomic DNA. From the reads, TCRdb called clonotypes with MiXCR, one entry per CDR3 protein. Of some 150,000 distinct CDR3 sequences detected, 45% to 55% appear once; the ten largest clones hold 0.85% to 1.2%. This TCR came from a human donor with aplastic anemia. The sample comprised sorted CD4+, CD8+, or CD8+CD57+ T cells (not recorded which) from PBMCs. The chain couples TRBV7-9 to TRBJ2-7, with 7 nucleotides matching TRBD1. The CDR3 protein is CASSWDSSYEQYF. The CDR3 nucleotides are TGTGCCAGCAGCTGGGACAGCTCCTACGAGCAGTACTTC.